Sequencing of this TCR beta chain was carried out in a study of blood T cell repertoires in COVID-19. Study at large: There were acute and convalescent COVID-19 samples, and they came from the United States, Italy and Spain. The analysed material was cDNA or gDNA that came from T cells, B-cell-depleted T cells, or PBMCs.

V was clipped by 3 bases and J by 3 bases; unmatched bases: 2. The germline V gene has CDR1 SGHVS and CDR2 FNYEAQ. The CDR3 has 13 amino acids. The authors' processing: Amplification of reference gene primers was used by the study to estimate nucleated cell counts. Clones were read by immunoSEQ multiplex PCR, and TCRdb kept only the in-frame ones, dropping some. V, J and clone size reflect that table, while D and trimming were determined from the DNA. The sample consists of some 37,000 clones, over 80% of them appearing once. This clonotype originated in an older woman with acute or convalescent COVID-19. Sequencing was carried out using peripheral blood. This sequence joins TRBV7-6 and TRBJ2-7, with 7 bases aligning to TRBD1. The CDR3 sequence: CASSLGQIYEQYV. The CDR3 region has the DNA TGTGCCAGCAGCTTGGGACAGATCTACGAGCAGTACGTC.